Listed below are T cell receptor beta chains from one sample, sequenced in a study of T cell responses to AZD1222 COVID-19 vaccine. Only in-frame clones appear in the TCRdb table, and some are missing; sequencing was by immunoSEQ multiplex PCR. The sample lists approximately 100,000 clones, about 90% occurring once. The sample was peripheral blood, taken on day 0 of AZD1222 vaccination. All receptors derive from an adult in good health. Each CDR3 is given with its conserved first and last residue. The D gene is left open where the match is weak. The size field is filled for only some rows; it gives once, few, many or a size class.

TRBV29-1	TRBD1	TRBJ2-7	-	TGCAGCGTGGGGACAGGGTACGAGCAGTACTTC	CSVGTGYEQYF
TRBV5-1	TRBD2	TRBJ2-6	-	TGCGCCAGCAGCCCCTTGGGCGCGGGGGGATCCTCTGGGGCCAACGTCCTGACTTTC	CASSPLGAGGSSGANVLTF
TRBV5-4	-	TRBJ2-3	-	TGTGCCAGCAGCTCCAGGGTGACAGATACGCAGTATTTT	CASSSRVTDTQYF
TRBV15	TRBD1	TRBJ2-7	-	TGTGCCACCAGCAGATGGAAGGCAGGGGGATCGTACGAGCAGTACTTC	CATSRWKAGGSYEQYF
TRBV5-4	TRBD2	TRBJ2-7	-	TGTGCCAGCAGCTTGTGGGTAGCGGGAGGATACGAGCAGTACTTC	CASSLWVAGGYEQYF
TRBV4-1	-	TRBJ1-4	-	TGCGCCAGCAGCCCTCTAAGAGGAAATGAAAAACTGTTTTTT	CASSPLRGNEKLFF
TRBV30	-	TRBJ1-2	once	TGTGCCTGGAGTGTACAGGATATCTATGGCTACACCTTC	CAWSVQDIYGYTF
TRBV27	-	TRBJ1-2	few	TGTGCCAGCAGTTTATCCTTTTTAGGGCTAGGGAGGGATGGCTACACCTTC	CASSLSFLGLGRDGYTF
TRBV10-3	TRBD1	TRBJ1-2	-	TGTGCCACGGCAGGGGGCTCCGGCTATGGCTACACCTTC	CATAGGSGYGYTF
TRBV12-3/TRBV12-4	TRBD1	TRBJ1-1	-	TGTGCCAGCAGTTTAGGGACAGGGGTCCGGGCTTTCTTT	CASSLGTGVRAFF
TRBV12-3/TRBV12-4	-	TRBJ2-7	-	TGTGCCAGCAGTTTTTTATACGGCGAGCAGTACTTC	CASSFLYGEQYF
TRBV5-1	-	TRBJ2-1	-	TGCGCCAGCAGCTTGGCGGCCCATTCGGATGAGCAGTTCTTC	CASSLAAHSDEQFF
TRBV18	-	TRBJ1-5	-	TGTGCCAGCTCACCACAAGGTCGGGGCAATCAGCCCCAGCATTTT	CASSPQGRGNQPQHF
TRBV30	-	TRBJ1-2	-	TGTGCCTGCAAGAACCTAACTAACTATGGCTACACCTTC	CACKNLTNYGYTF
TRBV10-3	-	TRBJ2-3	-	TGTGCCATCAGTGAAAATGGGGGGACTTCAGATACGCAGTATTTT	CAISENGGTSDTQYF
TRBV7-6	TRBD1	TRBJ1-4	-	TGTGCCAGCAGCTTAGGGGACAGTTCTAATGAAAAACTGTTTTTT	CASSLGDSSNEKLFF
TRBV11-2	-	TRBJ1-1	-	TGTGCCAGCAGCTCTACAGGGATCACTGAAGCTTTCTTT	CASSSTGITEAFF
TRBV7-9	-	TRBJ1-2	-	TGTGCCAGCAGCTTGGAGGAGGCCTATGGCTACACCTTC	CASSLEEAYGYTF
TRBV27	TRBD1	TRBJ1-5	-	TGTGCCACCACACAGGGGGCGGGTCAGCCCCAGCATTTT	CATTQGAGQPQHF
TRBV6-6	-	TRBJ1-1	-	TGTGCCAGCAGTTACCCCCGGGAGTATGCAGGAGTGGGTGCTTTCTTT	CASSYPREYAGVGAFF
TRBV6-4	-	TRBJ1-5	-	TGTGCCAGCAGTGACGGCAGCAATCAGCCCCAGCATTTT	CASSDGSNQPQHF
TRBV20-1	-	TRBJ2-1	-	TGCAGTGCCACCAGTTACAATGAGCAGTTCTTC	CSATSYNEQFF
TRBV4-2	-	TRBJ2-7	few	TGTGCCAGCAGCGAAGCGCCCGTCTACGAGCAGTACTTC	CASSEAPVYEQYF
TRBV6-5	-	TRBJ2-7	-	TGTGCCAGCAGTTCAGACACGGGAAGAGGCGAGCAGTACTTC	CASSSDTGRGEQYF
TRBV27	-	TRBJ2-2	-	TGTGCCAGCAGTTTACGAAACACCGGGGAGCTGTTTTTT	CASSLRNTGELFF
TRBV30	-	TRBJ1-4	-	TGTGCCTGGAGAAGGGCCCTGGGAGAAAAACTGTTTTTT	CAWRRALGEKLFF
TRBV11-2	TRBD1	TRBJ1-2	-	TGTGCCAGCTCAACAGGGGGAGAAGCCTTCGGCTACACCTTC	CASSTGGEAFGYTF
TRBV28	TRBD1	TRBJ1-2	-	TGTGCCAGCAGTTTCTACAGGGGTTACTATGGCTACACCTTC	CASSFYRGYYGYTF
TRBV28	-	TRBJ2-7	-	TGTGCCAGCAGTGGTAAGAGCGTAGAATACGAGCAGTACTTC	CASSGKSVEYEQYF
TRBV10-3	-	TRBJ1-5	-	TGTGCCATCAGTGAGTCCCCAATAAGGGGCAATCAGCCCCAGCATTTT	CAISESPIRGNQPQHF
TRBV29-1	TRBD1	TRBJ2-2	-	TGCAGCGTTGTCGTGACAGGGACCGGGGAGCTGTTTTTT	CSVVVTGTGELFF
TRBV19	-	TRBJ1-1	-	TGTGCCAGTAGTATAGATGGGATAATGAACACTGAAGCTTTCTTT	CASSIDGIMNTEAFF